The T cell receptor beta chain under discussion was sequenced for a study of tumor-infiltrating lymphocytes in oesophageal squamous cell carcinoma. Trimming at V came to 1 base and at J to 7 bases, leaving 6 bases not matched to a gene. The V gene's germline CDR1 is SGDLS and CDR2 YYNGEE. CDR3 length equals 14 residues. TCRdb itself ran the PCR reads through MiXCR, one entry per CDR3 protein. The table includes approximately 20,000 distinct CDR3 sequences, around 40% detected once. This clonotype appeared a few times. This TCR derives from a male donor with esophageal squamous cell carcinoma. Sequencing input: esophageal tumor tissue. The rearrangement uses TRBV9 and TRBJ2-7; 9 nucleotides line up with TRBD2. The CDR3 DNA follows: TGTGCCAGCAGCGTAATTAGCGGGAGCAAAGAGCAGTACTTC. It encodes CASSVISGSKEQYF.